This T cell receptor (beta chain) comes out of a study of cytomegalovirus exposure and HLA in healthy donors (dated by TCRdb to 2016 to 2017). With respect to the entire study: An earlier analysis of some 600 of the donors reported approximately 300 Gb of sequence data and 95 million to 130 million unique TCR beta sequences obtained from about 179 million T cells. Around 330 gigabases of sequencing data and tens of millions of unique TCR sequences made up an early release that covered around 640 HLA-typed donors. Of the roughly 390 genotyped donors, about 84% fell in the genetic ancestry cluster associated with self-reported Caucasian donors. The aim of the study was to test whether cataloging public T cell receptors could identify signatures of past pathogen exposure. The study used immunosequencing to profile the T cell repertoires of several hundred subjects and linked those repertoires to cytomegalovirus serostatus. In addition to the first cohort of 666 subjects, a separate validation cohort of around 110 different subjects was used. High-throughput TCR immunosequencing, statistical association of individual TCRs with disease status, and machine learning were combined to predict cytomegalovirus infection status. A later analysis re-examined previously published TCR beta repertoires from over 500 donors and added high-resolution HLA genotyping to investigate patterns of TCR occurrence. Rather than using new phenotypic data, the later analysis identified candidate immune exposures from TCR beta sequences and from how often those sequences occurred across donors. In an earlier analysis of 550 to 700 of the donors, high-throughput TCR beta sequencing was used to judge whether each TCR beta V gene segment behaved as functional or pseudogenic. Donor age, sex, ethnicity and CMV serostatus were compiled alongside the repertoire data. A later genetic analysis took genome-wide SNP genotypes for about 55% of the 666 donors and used that subset as a discovery cohort. All discovery cohort repertoires had been generated on a single sequencing platform. Both class I and class II loci were covered by HLA typing, at four-digit resolution. The number of typed donors differed by locus: about 629-640 for A, B, C, DRB1 and DQB1; some 500 for DQA1; around 580 for DPA1; and some 470 for DPB1. Four or five DR-DQ haplotypes were handled as single units for association and clustering because linkage in the cohort was strong. Across roughly 420 genotyped donors of the cohort, an average of approximately 240,000 unique TCR beta nucleotide sequences per donor were sequenced, and roughly a sixth of those sequences were non-productive.

Libraries were made using the immunoSEQ multiplex PCR assay. A mixture of 60 forward primers for TCR Vbeta segments and 13 reverse primers for TCR Jbeta segments was used in the multiplex PCR. The CDR3 region of rearranged TCR beta genes was amplified from genomic DNA by a multiplex PCR assay. The Illumina HiSeq System was used to sequence the amplified TCR beta libraries as 87-base-pair reads. In the paper's pipeline: Across the 666 repertoires, a later analysis counted some 81 million unique TCR beta chains, around 11 million of which were shared by at least two donors. Raw reads were error-corrected and collapsed into unique sequences with a nearest-neighbor algorithm that merged closely related sequences to remove PCR and sequencing errors. CDR3 sequences were aligned to IMGT reference sequences to assign V, D and J gene segments. Each retained sequence needed at least a six-nucleotide match to both a V gene segment and a J gene segment. A rearrangement counted as productive if the CDR3 had no stop codons and remained in frame with V and J, and every other rearrangement counted as non-productive. Following IMGT convention, CDR3 was defined as the stretch from the second conserved V-encoded cysteine to the conserved J-encoded phenylalanine. Sequences without an unambiguous match to a single V gene segment were excluded from the earlier analysis of about 600 of the donors. In an earlier analysis of around 590 of the donors, a V segment was called functional when productive rearrangements were above 56.7%, and segregating when the standard deviation between donors exceeded 5%. To diagnose cytomegalovirus status from the catalog of TCR beta chain sequences, a statistical classification framework was built. In a later analysis, V and J genes were assigned by comparing TCR nucleotide sequences against IMGT/GENE-DB human TR gene sequences. In a later analysis, CDR3 sequences and most-parsimonious VDJ recombination scenarios were assigned using the TCRdist pipeline. In a later analysis, every TCR beta chain was defined by the combination of its CDR3 amino acid sequence and its V-gene family, and reads without a unique V-gene family were dropped. To address suspected cross-contamination and a sequencing artifact, a later analysis removed over 500 highly shared, low-generation-probability nucleotide sequences. In a later analysis, a clonal expansion index for each public chain was calculated from normalized within-repertoire ranks of inferred template counts. In a later analysis, generation probabilities were computed using a VDJ recombination model fitted to out-of-frame rearrangements, and the results were checked against IGoR. In a later analysis, TCR-TCR, TCR-HLA and TCR-CMV co-occurrence was scored with hypergeometric tests, and a repertoire-size bias correction was applied to TCR pairs. To estimate false discovery rates, a later analysis permuted the HLA or CMV assignments 20 times. A later analysis grouped co-occurring TCRs with DBSCAN, adding TCRdist sequence similarity when clustering within HLA-allele-positive subsets. For co-occurrence clustering, repertoires with fewer than 30,000 or more than 120,000 public chains were excluded, along with four to six repertoires with anomalous nucleotide sharing. TCRdb mirrors the immuneACCESS table, restricted to in-frame sequences. Some clones are absent from its copies; in checked studies, under half trace to an unresolved V gene, and the reason for the others is unknown. For V, J and clone size, that table is used; D and trimming come from the DNA. The sample table holds about 110,000 clones, of which roughly 80% were seen once. Together, the top ten hold approximately 3.7% of the sample.

The cohort consisted of 600 or so healthy bone marrow donors. Cohort members were all nominally healthy when sampled, although unrecorded immune exposures were likely present. The donor was CMV seronegative and was included in the group of over 300 seronegative cohort members. Each donor provided a peripheral blood sample, and peripheral blood mononuclear cells were used for TCR beta sequencing. Genomic DNA was extracted from the blood cell samples with the Qiagen DNeasy Blood Extraction Kit. General conclusions and limits of the study: In a later analysis, some 17,000 TCR beta sequences were associated with specific HLA alleles at a false discovery rate of 0.05. A further reported finding was that TCR beta sequences accurately predicted the HLA-A and HLA-B alleles for most subjects in the first cohort. Roughly uniform sequencing depth across donors was assumed in presence/absence analyses, although this assumption may not hold. Only TCR beta chains were sequenced in this cohort, and the absence of alpha or paired-chain data limited detectable features. An earlier analysis of 587 of the donors showed that most TCR beta V segments appeared in productive rearrangements either about 87% or about 30% of the time, which broadly matched IMGT annotations. The authors suggested that the approach could potentially be extended to other disease states and immunological phenotypes. In the study, 150 to 200 TCR beta chains were listed as associated with cytomegalovirus. Strong co-occurrence of HLA alleles, especially DR and DQ, made assigning TCR associations to individual alleles difficult. A later analysis found that HLA-associated TCR beta chains were more clonally expanded and had lower generation probabilities than equally common non-associated chains. Compared with the roughly 670-donor mean, donors in an Asian-associated ancestry cluster had fewer N-insertions in productive TCRs, according to a later genetic analysis. The sequencing pipeline was judged likely to have produced a cluster of highly shared sequence variants as a technical artifact. According to a later analysis, parvovirus B19, influenza, CMV and Epstein-Barr virus appeared linked to several top co-occurrence clusters. Because some donors lacked HLA typing at each locus, the association tests relied only on the typed subset. Some IMGT-functional V segments, including TRBV6-2 and TRBV6-3, could not be distinguished by the 87-base-pair reads and were therefore excluded. While some public TCRs were present in many individuals, most TCR sequences turned up only very rarely across donors. According to a later analysis, most CMV-associated TCR beta chains appeared to be HLA-restricted, and the HLA associations seemed to be driven largely by CMV exposure. The only immune exposure information available for the cohort was CMV serostatus. Cytomegalovirus status was reported to be diagnosed by the classifier with high specificity and sensitivity in both the original and validation cohorts. The earlier analysis of 450 to 700 of the donors excluded some 15 rarely observed V segments, including chromosome 9 orphons, because counts were too low. Correlated functional status among segregating V segments might reflect linkage disequilibrium, but an unknown experimental factor could not be ruled out. In a later analysis, the rate of TCR association differed among HLA loci, with DRB1 alleles having the most associated TCRs and HLA-C alleles having the fewest. V-gene and J-gene trimming of TCR beta chains was associated with a missense DCLRE1C variant in a later genetic analysis, and the association was replicated in an independent cohort. In vitro tests confirmed that a few of the cytomegalovirus-associated TCR beta chains recognize cytomegalovirus antigens.

Worth noting for this clone: Its target antigen remains unknown. Base qualities were left out, and no much larger clone turns up one base away.

The CDR3 contains 15 residues, cysteine and phenylalanine counted. Just CDR3 DNA is preserved here, 45 bases in frame from base 1. Via the germline V gene, CDR1 is SNHLY and CDR2 FYNNEI. Relative to germline, V is missing 6 bases and J is missing 2 bases, with 4 bases of the junction outside any gene match. Rearrangement joined TRBV2 to TRBJ1-5; TRBD1 lines up with 10 middle nucleotides. Sequenced: PBMCs. This TCR was sampled from a man between 60 and 70 years old in good health and CMV-seronegative. The nucleotide sequence is TGTGCCAGCAGGGGTGGGACAGGGGGCAATCAGCCCCAGCATTTT. This translates into CASRGGTGGNQPQHF. The full variable domain, completed from the reference TRBV2 and TRBJ1-5 proteins outside the CDR3, reads EPEVTQTPSHQVTQMGQEVILRCVPISNHLYFYWYRQILGQKVEFLVSFYNNEISEKSEIFDDQFSVERPDGSNFTLKIRSTKLEDSAMYFCASRGGTGGNQPQHFGDGTRLSIL.